This T cell receptor beta chain was sequenced during a study of cytomegalovirus exposure and HLA in healthy donors. Profiled with immunoSEQ multiplex PCR; TCRdb holds only in-frame clones, not every one. The table lists about 110,000 clones, about 85% of them singletons. From germline, CDR1 is MNHNS and CDR2 SASEGT. The junction had 10 bases not matched to a gene; V was cut back by 3 bases and J by 4 bases. The CDR3 runs 17 residues. Sequencing input: PBMCs. The sequence was collected from a young woman in good health and CMV-seropositive. The rearrangement links TRBV6-1 to TRBJ1-1, with TRBD1 matching over 11 bases. The CDR3 DNA sequence: TGTGCCAGCAGTGATCGTGTAGGACAGGGGGCGCGCACTGAAGCTTTCTTT. This sequence encodes CASSDRVGQGARTEAFF.